The rows below give T cell receptor beta chains drawn from one sample of a study of shared clonotypes between healthy human individuals. Generated by immunoSEQ multiplex PCR, the TCRdb table keeps only in-frame clones and is missing some. This sample has roughly 520,000 clones, with approximately 95% found just once. Sequenced sample: naive CD4+ T cells sorted from blood. Receptor source: a woman aged 25 to 39 in good health. Both conserved end residues are trimmed from each CDR3.

CDR3: ASSSGVPNEKLF
V: TRBV5-1
length: 12

CDR3: ASSRDRLHNEQF
V: TRBV18
length: 12

CDR3: ASSLGFGKHNEQF
V: TRBV27
length: 13

CDR3: ASSLHSGYNEQF
V: TRBV5-1
length: 12

CDR3: ASSRNVGRVETQY
V: TRBV7-2
length: 13

CDR3: ASSVRVRTDTQY
V: TRBV5-6
length: 12

CDR3: ASSQTRGGNTIY
V: TRBV13
length: 12

CDR3: AWSVSRTSGPDSSGANVLT
V: TRBV30
length: 19

CDR3: ASSLEQGSTEAF
V: TRBV5-1
length: 12

CDR3: ASGGRASGMKY
V: TRBV10-1
length: 11

CDR3: ASSLDEGAIYGYT
V: TRBV7-8
length: 13

CDR3: ASSVGRKGNTEAF
V: TRBV9
length: 13

CDR3: ASSHSRQAPGELF
V: TRBV5-1
length: 13

CDR3: ASREGNTGELF
V: TRBV19
length: 11

CDR3: ASSLVAGVYYNEQF
V: TRBV7-2
length: 14

CDR3: ASRRTGFGYT
V: TRBV5-6
length: 10

CDR3: ASSATGIHEQY
V: TRBV2
length: 11

CDR3: ASSPSGSTDTQY
V: TRBV19
length: 12

CDR3: ASSKHWGGAGANVLT
V: TRBV19
length: 15

CDR3: ASRVGSDTQY
V: TRBV28
length: 10

CDR3: ASSPLDRGTGNTIY
V: TRBV18
length: 14

CDR3: ASSSRSRSSYNEQF
V: TRBV28
length: 14

CDR3: ASSISSNNYGYT
V: TRBV19
length: 12

CDR3: ASSITDQPQH
V: TRBV19
length: 10

CDR3: ASSSPIRQDTQY
V: TRBV27
length: 12

CDR3: ASSLAKNIQY
V: TRBV28
length: 10

CDR3: ASSLTPSVTYEQY
V: TRBV5-1
length: 13

CDR3: ASSEYGVGYT
V: TRBV25-1
length: 10

CDR3: ASNTPADGNYGYT
V: TRBV2
length: 13

CDR3: ASSEDGRKLF
V: TRBV6-1
length: 10

CDR3: ASQGGAGANVLT
V: TRBV6-5
length: 12

CDR3: ASSPPPPAGELF
V: TRBV5-1
length: 12

CDR3: ASSILDRGSTEAF
V: TRBV19
length: 13

CDR3: ASRPPGGPSTNEKLF
V: TRBV27
length: 15

CDR3: ASSVAAGGPGEQY
V: TRBV9
length: 13

CDR3: ASSLGQGLPNYGYT
V: TRBV7-9
length: 14

CDR3: ASSYSLDRGPVGYT
V: TRBV6-6
length: 14

CDR3: ASSFGGRQPQH
V: TRBV28
length: 11

CDR3: SAREIGAF
V: TRBV20-1
length: 8

CDR3: ASTRGTHWWY
V: TRBV19
length: 10

CDR3: ASRLFRQGRGNYGYT
V: TRBV28
length: 15

CDR3: ASSPSQQSSGNTIY
V: TRBV18
length: 14

CDR3: ASSLRRSDLSQPQH
V: TRBV5-6
length: 14